Here is one T cell receptor (beta chain) with its context. Its antigen is not identified. The source of the sample is a study of shared clonotypes between healthy human individuals. On the study more broadly: CD8 memory received one plate per donor, CD8 naive two, CD4 memory three and CD4 naive three.

Methods used by the authors: ImmunoSEQ supplied junction-only sequences lacking quality scores, so filtering was different. The repertoire was sequenced with immunoSEQ multiplex PCR; TCRdb's copy has only in-frame clones and lacks some. That table supplies the V and J calls and clone size; D and trimming were determined from the DNA. Of under 650,000 clones detected, almost 97% appear once; the ten largest clones hold about 0.057%. There were no recent acute infections or vaccinations among the donors, who were healthy HIV-negative adults. Points from the study as a whole: Unshared clonotypes carried lower generation probabilities than those common to all four donors.

Specimen: naive CD4+ T cells sorted from blood. Subset described: CD45RA+ positively selected. The TCR comes from a woman aged 25 to 45 in good health.

The chain's CDR3 is CASGRDRDPYEQYF. For the CDR3, the DNA is TGTGCCAGCGGCCGGGACAGGGACCCCTACGAGCAGTACTTC. The rearrangement links TRBV27 to TRBJ2-7, with 9 positions matching TRBD1. The CDR3 length is 14 residues. V was pared by 8 bases and J by 2 bases, with 7 bases of the junction left unmatched. Germline CDR1 MNHEY, CDR2 SMNVEV (reference sequence).